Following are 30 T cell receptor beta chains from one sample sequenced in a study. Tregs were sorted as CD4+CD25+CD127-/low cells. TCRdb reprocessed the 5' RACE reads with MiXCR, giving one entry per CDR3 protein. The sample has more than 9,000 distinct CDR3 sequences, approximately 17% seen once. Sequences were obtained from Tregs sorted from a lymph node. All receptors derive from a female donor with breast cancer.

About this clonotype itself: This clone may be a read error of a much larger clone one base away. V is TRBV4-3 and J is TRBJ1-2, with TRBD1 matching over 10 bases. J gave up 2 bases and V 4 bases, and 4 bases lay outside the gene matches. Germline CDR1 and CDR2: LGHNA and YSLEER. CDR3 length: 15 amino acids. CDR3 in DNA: TGCGCCAGCAGCCGCAGGACAGGGGGGAACTATGGCTACACCTTC. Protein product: CASSRRTGGNYGYTF.

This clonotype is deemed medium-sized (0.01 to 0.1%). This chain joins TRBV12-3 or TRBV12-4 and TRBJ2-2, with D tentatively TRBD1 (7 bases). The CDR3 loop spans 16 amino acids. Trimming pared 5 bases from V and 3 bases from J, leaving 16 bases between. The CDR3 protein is CASSPRQGLDTGELFF. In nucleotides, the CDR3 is TGTGCCAGCAGTCCCCGACAGGGACTGGACACCGGGGAGCTGTTTTTT.

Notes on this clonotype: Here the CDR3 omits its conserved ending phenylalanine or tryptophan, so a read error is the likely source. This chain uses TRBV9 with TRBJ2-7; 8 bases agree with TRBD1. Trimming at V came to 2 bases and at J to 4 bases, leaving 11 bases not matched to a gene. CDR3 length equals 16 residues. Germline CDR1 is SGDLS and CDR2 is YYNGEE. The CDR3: CASSVGAQGARYEQYI. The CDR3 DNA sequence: TGTGCCAGCAGCGTGGGAGCCCAGGGGGCCAGGTACGAGCAGTACATC.

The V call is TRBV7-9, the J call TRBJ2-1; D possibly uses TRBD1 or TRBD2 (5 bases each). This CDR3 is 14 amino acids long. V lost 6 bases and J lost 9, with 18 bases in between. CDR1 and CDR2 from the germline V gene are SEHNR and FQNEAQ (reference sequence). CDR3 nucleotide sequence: TGTGCCAGCAGGGACAACCGAGGGGATAGTGAGCAGTTCTTC. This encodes CASRDNRGDSEQFF.

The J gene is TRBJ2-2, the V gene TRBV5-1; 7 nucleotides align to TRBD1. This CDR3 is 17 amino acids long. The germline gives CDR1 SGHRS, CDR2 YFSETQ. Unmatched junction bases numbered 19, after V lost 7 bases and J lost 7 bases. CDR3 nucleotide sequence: TGCGCCAGCCATGAGGGTCCTCAATACAGGGGAATCGGGGAGCTGTTTTTT. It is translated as CASHEGPQYRGIGELFF. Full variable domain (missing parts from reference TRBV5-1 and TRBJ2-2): KAGVTQTPRYLIKTRGQQVTLSCSPISGHRSVSWYQQTPGQGLQFLFEYFSETQRNKGNFPGRFSGRQFSNSRSEMNVSTLELGDSALYLCASHEGPQYRGIGELFFGEGSRLTVL.

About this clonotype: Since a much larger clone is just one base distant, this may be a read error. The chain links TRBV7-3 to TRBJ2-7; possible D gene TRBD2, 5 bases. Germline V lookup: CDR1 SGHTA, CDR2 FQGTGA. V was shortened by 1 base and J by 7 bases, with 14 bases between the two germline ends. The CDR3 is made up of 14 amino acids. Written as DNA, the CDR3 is TGTGCCAGCAGCTTAAATCAGGCGGGTGCAGAGCAGTACTTC. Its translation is CASSLNQAGAEQYF. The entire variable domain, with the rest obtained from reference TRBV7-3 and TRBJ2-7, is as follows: GAGVSQTPSNKVTEKGKYVELRCDPISGHTALYWYRQSLGQGPEFLIYFQGTGAADDSGLPNDRFFAVRPEGSVSTLKIQRTERGDSAVYLCASSLNQAGAEQYFGPGTRLTVT.

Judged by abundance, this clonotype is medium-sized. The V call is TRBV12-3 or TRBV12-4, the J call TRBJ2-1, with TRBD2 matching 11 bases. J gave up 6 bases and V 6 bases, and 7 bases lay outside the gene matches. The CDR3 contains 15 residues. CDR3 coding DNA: TGTGCCAGCAGCCCTACTAGCGGGAGTGGCAATGAGCAGTTCTTC. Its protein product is CASSPTSGSGNEQFF.

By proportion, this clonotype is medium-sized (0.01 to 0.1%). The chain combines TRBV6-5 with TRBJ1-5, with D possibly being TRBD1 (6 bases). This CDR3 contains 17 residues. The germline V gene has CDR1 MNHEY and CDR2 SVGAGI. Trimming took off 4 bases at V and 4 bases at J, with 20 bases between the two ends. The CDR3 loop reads CASSSTRGGTGNQPQHF. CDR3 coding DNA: TGTGCCAGCAGTTCCACGAGAGGGGGAACGGGGAATCAGCCCCAGCATTTT.

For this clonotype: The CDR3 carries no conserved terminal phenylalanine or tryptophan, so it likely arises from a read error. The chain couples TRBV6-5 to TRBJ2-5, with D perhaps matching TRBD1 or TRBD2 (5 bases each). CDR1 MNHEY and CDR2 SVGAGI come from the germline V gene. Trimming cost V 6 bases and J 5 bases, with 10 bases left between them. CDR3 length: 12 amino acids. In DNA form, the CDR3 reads TGTGCCAGCAGGGGAGAGGGGGAGACCCAGTACGTC. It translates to CASRGEGETQYV.

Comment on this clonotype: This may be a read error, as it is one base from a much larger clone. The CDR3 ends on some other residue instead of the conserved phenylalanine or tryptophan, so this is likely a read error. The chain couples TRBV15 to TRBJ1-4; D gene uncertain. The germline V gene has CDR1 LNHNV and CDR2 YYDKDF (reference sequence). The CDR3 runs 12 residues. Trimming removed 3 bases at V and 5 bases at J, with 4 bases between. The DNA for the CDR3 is TGTGCCACCAGCAGCGTAAATGAAAAACTGTTTTCT. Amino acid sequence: CATSSVNEKLFS.

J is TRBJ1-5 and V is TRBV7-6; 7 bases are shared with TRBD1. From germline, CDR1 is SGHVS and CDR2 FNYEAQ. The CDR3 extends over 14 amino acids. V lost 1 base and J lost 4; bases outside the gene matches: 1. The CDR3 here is CASSLGQGNQPQHF. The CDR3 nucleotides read TGTGCCAGCAGCTTAGGACAGGGTAATCAGCCCCAGCATTTT.

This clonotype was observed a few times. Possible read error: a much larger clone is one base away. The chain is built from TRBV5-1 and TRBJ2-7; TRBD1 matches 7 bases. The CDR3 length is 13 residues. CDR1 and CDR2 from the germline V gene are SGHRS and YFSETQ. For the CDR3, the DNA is TGCGCCAGCAGCGGGGGACAGCCGGGCGAGCAGTGCTTC. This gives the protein CASSGGQPGEQCF.

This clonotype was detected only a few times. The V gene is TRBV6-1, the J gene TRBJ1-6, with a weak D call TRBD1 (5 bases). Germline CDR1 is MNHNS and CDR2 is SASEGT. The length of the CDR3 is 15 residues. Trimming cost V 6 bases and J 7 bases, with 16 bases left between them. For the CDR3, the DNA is TGTGCCAGCAGGCGTGCGGCAGGGCAAAATTCACCCCTCCACTTT. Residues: CASRRAAGQNSPLHF.

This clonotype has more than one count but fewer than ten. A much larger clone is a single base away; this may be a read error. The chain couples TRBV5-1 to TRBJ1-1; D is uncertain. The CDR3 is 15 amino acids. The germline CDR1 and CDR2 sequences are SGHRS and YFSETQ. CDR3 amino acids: CASGLQAGSNTEAFF. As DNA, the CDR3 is TGCGCCAGCGGCTTGCAGGCAGGATCGAACACTGAAGCTTTCTTT.

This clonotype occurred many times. The CDR3 spells CASSATGYEQYF. In nucleotides, the CDR3 is TGTGCCAGCAGTGCGACGGGTTACGAGCAGTACTTC. The chain uses TRBV25-1 and TRBJ2-7; the D is unclear. The CDR3 loop spans 12 amino acids. V was clipped by 4 bases and J by 4 bases, with 8 bases between them. Germline V gene sequence: CDR1 MGHDK, CDR2 SYGVNS.

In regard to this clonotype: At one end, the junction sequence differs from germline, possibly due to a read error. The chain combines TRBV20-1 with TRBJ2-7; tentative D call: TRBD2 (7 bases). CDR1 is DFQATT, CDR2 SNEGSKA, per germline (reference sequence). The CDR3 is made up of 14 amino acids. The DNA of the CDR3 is TGCAGAGCTAGAGGGGGGGCCTTCGCCTACGAGCAGTACTTC. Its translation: CRARGGAFAYEQYF.

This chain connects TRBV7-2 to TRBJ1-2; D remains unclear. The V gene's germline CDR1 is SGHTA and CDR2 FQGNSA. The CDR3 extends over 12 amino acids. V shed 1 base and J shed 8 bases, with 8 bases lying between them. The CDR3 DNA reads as TGTGCCAGCAGCTTAGAACGTAGCGGCTACACCTTC. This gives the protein CASSLERSGYTF.

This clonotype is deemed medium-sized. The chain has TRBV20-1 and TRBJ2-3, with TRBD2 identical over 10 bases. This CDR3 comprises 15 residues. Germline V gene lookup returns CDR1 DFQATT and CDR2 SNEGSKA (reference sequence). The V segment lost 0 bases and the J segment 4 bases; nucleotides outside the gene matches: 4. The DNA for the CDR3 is TGCAGTGCTAGAGAGGGACTAGCGAGTCCAGATACGCAGTATTTT. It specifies CSAREGLASPDTQYF.

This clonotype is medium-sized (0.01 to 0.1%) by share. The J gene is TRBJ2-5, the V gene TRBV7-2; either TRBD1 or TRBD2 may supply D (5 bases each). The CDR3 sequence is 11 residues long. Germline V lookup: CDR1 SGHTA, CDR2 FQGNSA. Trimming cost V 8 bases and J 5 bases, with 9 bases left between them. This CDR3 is CASGTFETQYF. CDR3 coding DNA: TGTGCCAGCGGGACGTTTGAGACCCAGTACTTC. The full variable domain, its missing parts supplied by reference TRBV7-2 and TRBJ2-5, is GAGVSQSPSNKVTEKGKDVELRCDPISGHTALYWYRQSLGQGLEFLIYFQGNSAPDKSGLPSDRFSAERTGGSVSTLTIQRTQQEDSAVYLCASGTFETQYFGPGTRLLVL.

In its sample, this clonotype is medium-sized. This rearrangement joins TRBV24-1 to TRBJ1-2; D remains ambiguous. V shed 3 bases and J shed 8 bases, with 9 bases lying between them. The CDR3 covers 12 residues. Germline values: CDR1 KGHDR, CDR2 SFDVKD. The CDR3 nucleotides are TGTGCCACCAGTGATGCCAACGACGGCTACACCTTC. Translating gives CATSDANDGYTF.

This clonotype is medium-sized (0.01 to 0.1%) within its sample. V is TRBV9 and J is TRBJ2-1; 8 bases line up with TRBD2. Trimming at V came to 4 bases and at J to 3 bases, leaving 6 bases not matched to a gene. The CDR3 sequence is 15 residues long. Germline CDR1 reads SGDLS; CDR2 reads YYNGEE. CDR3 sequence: CASSPTSGLYNEQFF. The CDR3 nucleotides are TGTGCCAGCAGCCCTACTAGCGGTCTCTACAATGAGCAGTTCTTC.

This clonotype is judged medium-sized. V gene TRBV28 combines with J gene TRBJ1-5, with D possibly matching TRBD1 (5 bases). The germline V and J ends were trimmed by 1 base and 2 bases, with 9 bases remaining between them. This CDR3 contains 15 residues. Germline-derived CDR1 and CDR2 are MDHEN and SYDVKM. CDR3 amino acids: CASSLLGQRNQPQHF. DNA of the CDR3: TGTGCCAGCAGTTTATTGGGGCAACGCAATCAGCCCCAGCATTTT. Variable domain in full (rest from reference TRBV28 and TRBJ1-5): DVKVTQSSRYLVKRTGEKVFLECVQDMDHENMFWYRQDPGLGLRLIYFSYDVKMKEKGDIPEGYSVSREKKERFSLILESASTNQTSMYLCASSLLGQRNQPQHFGDGTRLSIL.

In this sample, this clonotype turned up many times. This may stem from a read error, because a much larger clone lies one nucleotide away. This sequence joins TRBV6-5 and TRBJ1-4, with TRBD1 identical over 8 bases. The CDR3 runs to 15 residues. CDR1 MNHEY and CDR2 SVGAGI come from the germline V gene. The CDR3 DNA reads TGTGCCAGCAGCACCCGGACAGGGACTAATGAAAAACTGTCTTTT. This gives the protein CASSTRTGTNEKLSF.

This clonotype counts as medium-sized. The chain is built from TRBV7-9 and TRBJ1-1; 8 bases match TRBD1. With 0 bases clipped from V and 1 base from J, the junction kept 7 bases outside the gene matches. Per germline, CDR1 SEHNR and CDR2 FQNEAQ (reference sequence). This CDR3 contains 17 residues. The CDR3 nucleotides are TGTGCCAGCAGCTTAGCAACAGGGGGGCGAGGGAACACTGAAGCTTTCTTT. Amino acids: CASSLATGGRGNTEAFF. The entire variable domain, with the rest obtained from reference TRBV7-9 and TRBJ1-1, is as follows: DTGVSQNPRHKITKRGQNVTFRCDPISEHNRLYWYRQTLGQGPEFLTYFQNEAQLEKSRLLSDRFSAERPKGSFSTLEIQRTEQGDSAMYLCASSLATGGRGNTEAFFGQGTRLTVV.

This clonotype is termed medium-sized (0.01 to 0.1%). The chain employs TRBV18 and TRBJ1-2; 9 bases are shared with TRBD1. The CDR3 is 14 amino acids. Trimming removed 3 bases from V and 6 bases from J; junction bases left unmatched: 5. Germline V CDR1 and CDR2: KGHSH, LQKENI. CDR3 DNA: TGTGCCAGCTCACCGGGACAGGGTTTCGATGGCTACACCTTC. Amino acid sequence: CASSPGQGFDGYTF.

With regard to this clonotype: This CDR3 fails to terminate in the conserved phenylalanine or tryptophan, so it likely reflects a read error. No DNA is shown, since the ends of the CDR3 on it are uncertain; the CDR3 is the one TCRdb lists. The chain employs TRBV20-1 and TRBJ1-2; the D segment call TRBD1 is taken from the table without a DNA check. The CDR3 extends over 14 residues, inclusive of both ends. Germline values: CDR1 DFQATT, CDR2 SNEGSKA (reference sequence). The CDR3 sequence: CRAKGTGGRVGYTC.

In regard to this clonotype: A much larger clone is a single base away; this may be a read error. CDR3 nucleotide sequence: TGTGCCAGCAGGGGGGGGCCAGTAAGTGAAAAACTGTGTTTT. Amino acids: CASRGGPVSEKLCF. This sequence joins TRBV6-5 and TRBJ1-4; a possible D gene is TRBD1 (6 bases). This CDR3 is built from 14 residues. CDR1 MNHEY and CDR2 SVGAGI come from the germline V gene.

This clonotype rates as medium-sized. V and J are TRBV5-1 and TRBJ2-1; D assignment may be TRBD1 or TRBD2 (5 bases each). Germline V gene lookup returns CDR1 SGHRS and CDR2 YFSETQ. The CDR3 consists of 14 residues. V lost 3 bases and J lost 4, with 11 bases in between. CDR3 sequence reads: CASSSGTDYNEQFF. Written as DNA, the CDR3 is TGCGCCAGCAGCTCCGGGACCGATTACAATGAGCAGTTCTTC.

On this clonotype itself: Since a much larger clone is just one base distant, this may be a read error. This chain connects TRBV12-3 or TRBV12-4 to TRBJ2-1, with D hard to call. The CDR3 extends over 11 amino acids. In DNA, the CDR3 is TGTGCCAGCAGTTCCACCAATGAGCGGTTCTTC. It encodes CASSSTNERFF.

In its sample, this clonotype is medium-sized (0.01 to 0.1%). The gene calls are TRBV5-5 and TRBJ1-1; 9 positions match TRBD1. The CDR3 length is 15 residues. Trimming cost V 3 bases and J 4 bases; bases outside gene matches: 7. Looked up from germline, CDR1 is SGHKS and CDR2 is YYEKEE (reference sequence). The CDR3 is CASSSTPGQGTEAFF. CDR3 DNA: TGTGCCAGCAGCTCGACCCCGGGACAGGGCACTGAAGCTTTCTTT.